This section outlines one T cell receptor beta chain sequence together with its context. What it binds is unknown. This specimen belongs to a study of regulatory dendritic cells for organ transplantation. The data were produced by immunoSEQ multiplex PCR, yet TCRdb's version contains in-frame clones alone and is incomplete. The profile shows more than 9,000 clones, less than 90% of them singletons. Sorted T cells were CFSE-labeled and cultured 5 days with allogeneic regulatory or mature dendritic cells at 1:10. Naive CD45RA+ and memory CD45RO+ CD4+ or CD8+ T cells were FACS-sorted. Trimming pared 6 bases from V and 4 bases from J, leaving 15 bases between. The CDR3 is made up of 15 amino acids. Germline CDR1 is LNHDA and CDR2 is SQIVND (reference sequence). Study-wide findings and caveats: Alloreactive memory CD8+ T cell pools varied considerably between individuals.

Sequenced sample: memory CD4+ T cells from blood cultured with dendritic cells. Subset described: CD45RO+ memory T cells. The V call is TRBV19, the J call TRBJ2-2, with D possibly being TRBD1 or TRBD2 (5 bases each). The sequence came from a human donor in good health. The CDR3 DNA sequence: TGTGCCAGTAGACCCCAGCCCGGGGCCACCGGGGAGCTGTTTTTT. Its translation: CASRPQPGATGELFF.